This T cell receptor (beta chain) derives from a study of beta chain features in type 1 diabetes. Findings and limits, study-wide: Shorter TCRB CDR3s, moderately but significantly so, marked every one of the four CD4+ subsets in Type 1 diabetes patients. For type 1 diabetes patients, VDJ junctions showed fewer insertions and more deletions.

Since all of the isolated RNA was reverse transcribed, expressed TCRB transcripts were what got sequenced. For naive, central memory and regulatory T cell samples, reads averaged around 3.6 million. Clones were read by immunoSEQ multiplex PCR, and TCRdb kept only the in-frame ones, dropping some. The table lists 150,000 to 200,000 clones, roughly 9% of them singletons. One heparinised blood draw averaging around 110 mL was given by each donor. Markers CD45RO/CCR7/CD25/CD127/CD95/CD27 served to sort CD4+ naive, central memory, regulatory and stem cell-like memory cells. The V end lost 7 bases, the J end lost 7 bases, and 15 bases lay between the germline ends. In germline, CDR1 is SGHRS, CDR2 YFSETQ. The CDR3 has 13 residues. Points on this clone: Its antigen is undetermined.

The source is a woman in her 30s with type 1 diabetes. Sequencing used central memory CD4+ T cells from blood. V and J are TRBV5-1 and TRBJ2-1; weak D call: TRBD2 (6 bases). CDR3 sequence reads: CASAGSGWNEQFF. As DNA, the CDR3 is TGCGCCAGCGCGGGATCCGGTTGGAATGAGCAGTTCTTC.